This T cell receptor (beta chain) is from a study of PD-1 blockade in mismatch repair-deficient tumors. Using immunoSEQ multiplex PCR, the repertoire was profiled, and TCRdb retains in-frame clones only, with some absent. The sample consists of 15,000 or so clones, nearly 85% of them appearing once. Germline CDR1 and CDR2: SGHRS and YFSETQ. The V gene end was trimmed by 4 bases and the J gene end by 0 bases; junction bases not matched to a gene: 3. The CDR3 spans 16 residues. The sequence was obtained from an adult with mismatch repair-deficient cancer. V usage is TRBV5-1 and J usage is TRBJ2-3; 12 positions agree with TRBD2. The sample in question was PBMCs, obtained roughly 24 weeks after starting pembrolizumab. CDR3 sequence: CASSPGTSGSTDTQYF. The CDR3 region has the DNA TGCGCCAGCAGCCCGGGGACTAGCGGGAGCACAGATACGCAGTATTTT.